These 4 T cell receptor beta chains were all obtained from the same sample, sequenced in a study of Tregs in tolerant kidney transplant recipients. The repertoire was sequenced with immunoSEQ multiplex PCR; TCRdb's copy has only in-frame clones and lacks some. This sample yields 60,000 to 75,000 clones, of which approximately 83% are seen a single time; 2.1% belongs to the top ten. The material sequenced was Tregs from blood, taken before the transplant. These receptors all come from a human donor who received a combined kidney and bone marrow transplant.

The chain recombines TRBV7-2 with TRBJ2-1; D gene unclear. The CDR3 runs 15 residues. Germline CDR1 SGHTA, CDR2 FQGNSA. Trimming cost V 1 base and J 0 bases, with 7 bases left between them. The CDR3 coding sequence is TGTGCCAGCAGCTTAGAAGGAAGCTCCTACAATGAGCAGTTCTTC. This translates into CASSLEGSSYNEQFF.

This clone was found once. The DNA for the CDR3 is TGCGCCAGCAGCCCGGACAGGGCCCCCTACGAGCAGTACTTC. This gives the protein CASSPDRAPYEQYF. The rearrangement uses TRBV5-1 and TRBJ2-7; 8 positions match TRBD1. V shed 4 bases, J shed 2 bases, and the junction held 5 bases outside the gene matches. CDR3 size: 14 residues. Germline-derived CDR1 and CDR2 are SGHRS and YFSETQ.

The chain employs TRBV7-8 and TRBJ2-5; D not resolved. V was shortened by 5 bases and J by 5 bases, with 12 bases between the two germline ends. The CDR3 covers 13 residues. The germline gives CDR1 SGHVS, CDR2 FQNEAQ. In DNA, the CDR3 is TGTGCCAGCAGCGCCAGCGCCGCCGAGACCCAGTACTTC. Its translation is CASSASAAETQYF.

This chain links TRBV28 with TRBJ1-2; 7 bases map to TRBD1. V shed 3 bases, J shed 6 bases, and the junction held 4 bases outside the gene matches. Germline CDR1 reads MDHEN; CDR2 reads SYDVKM. The CDR3 spans 13 residues. The CDR3 protein is CASSLTGPHGYTF. Here the CDR3 DNA reads TGTGCCAGCAGTTTGACAGGGCCGCATGGCTACACCTTC.